This TCR beta chain was captured in a study of blood T cell repertoires in COVID-19 (TCRdb year 2020). For the study in its entirety: Collaborator samples came from the United States, Italy and Spain and covered acute and convalescent phases of COVID-19. Samples came from the ongoing ImmuneRACE study (first 160 participants) plus 1,254 subjects from 6 global collaborators. The repertoires were released in a freely available public database meant as a resource for research on the immune response to SARS-CoV-2. The prospective study material was composed of cDNA or gDNA derived from T cells, B-cell-depleted T cells, or PBMCs. The sample metadata nearly always contained a de-identified subject ID, COVID-19 status, age in years and sex. The dataset comprised deeply sampled blood TCRbeta repertoires from subjects exposed to, actively infected with, or recovered from COVID-19. Where available, HLA class I and class II types were taken from metadata supplied by the sample provider and were not determined by assay-based typing. Paper-wide results and their limitations: The quantity of clinical and demographic metadata differed by source and by participant and was supplied without curation.

Turning to this clone: Its antigen is unknown. No clone much larger than this one lies a single base away; base qualities are absent.

The CDR3 contains 11 residues, cysteine and phenylalanine counted. Of all the DNA, just the CDR3 is kept, 33 bases in frame from base 1. The V end loses 3 bases and the J end loses 6 bases, and a stretch of 2 bases separates them. TCRbeta CDR3 regions were amplified from genomic DNA using the immunoSEQ Assay, a bias-controlled multiplex PCR. As for the authors' bioinformatics: Within the assay, amplification of reference gene primers was used to estimate how many nucleated cells each sample contained. Sequence reads were collapsed and filtered to measure the absolute abundance of every unique TCRbeta CDR3 rearrangement. Productive Simpson clonality was computed per sample as the square root of Simpson's diversity index over productive rearrangements. TCRdb retrieved this table from immuneACCESS and kept in-frame rearrangements only. Not all clones are present; in checked studies, unresolved V genes account for under half, and no reason is known for the remainder. D and trimming were read from the DNA, whereas the V and J calls and clone size are those reported in that table. This sample has over 200,000 clones in its table, and about 85% of those were observed once. The ten largest clones capture 15% to 20% of the sample.

Whole blood was collected in K2EDTA tubes by collaborating institutions according to the institutions' own protocols. For TCRbeta analysis, collaborator samples were shipped as frozen whole blood, as isolated PBMCs, or as DNA extracted from either sample type. The sequence joins TRBV12-3 or TRBV12-4 to TRBJ2-2; a confident D gene designation cannot be given. The receptor was isolated from a woman of 80 years or more with active or convalescent COVID-19. The source material was peripheral blood. DNA sequence: TGTGCCAGCAGTTTCTCCGGGGAGCTGTTTTTT. Translated, it reads CASSFSGELFF.